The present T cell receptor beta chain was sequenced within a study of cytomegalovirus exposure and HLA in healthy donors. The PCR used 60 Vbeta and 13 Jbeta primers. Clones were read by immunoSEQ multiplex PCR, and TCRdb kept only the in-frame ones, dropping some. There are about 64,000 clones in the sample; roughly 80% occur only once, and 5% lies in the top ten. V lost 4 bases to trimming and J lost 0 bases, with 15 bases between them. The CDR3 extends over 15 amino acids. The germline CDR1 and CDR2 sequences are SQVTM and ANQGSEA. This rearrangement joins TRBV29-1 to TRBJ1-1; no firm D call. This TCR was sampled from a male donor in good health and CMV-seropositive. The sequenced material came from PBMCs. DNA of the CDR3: TGCAGCGTTGCGGGTCCTGGCGGCATGAACACTGAAGCTTTCTTT. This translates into CSVAGPGGMNTEAFF.